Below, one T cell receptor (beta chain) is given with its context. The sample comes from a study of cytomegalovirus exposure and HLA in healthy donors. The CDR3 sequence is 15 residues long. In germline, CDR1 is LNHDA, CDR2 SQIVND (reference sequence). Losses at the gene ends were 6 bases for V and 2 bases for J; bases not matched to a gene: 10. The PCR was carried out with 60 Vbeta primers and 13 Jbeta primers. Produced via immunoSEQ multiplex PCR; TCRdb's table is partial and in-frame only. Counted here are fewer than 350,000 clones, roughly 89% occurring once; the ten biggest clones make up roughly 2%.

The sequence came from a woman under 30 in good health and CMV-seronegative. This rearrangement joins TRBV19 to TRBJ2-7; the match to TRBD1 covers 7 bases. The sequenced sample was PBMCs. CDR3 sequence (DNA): TGTGCCAGTAGCCCGGGACAGACTATAGCCTACGAGCAGTACTTC. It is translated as CASSPGQTIAYEQYF.